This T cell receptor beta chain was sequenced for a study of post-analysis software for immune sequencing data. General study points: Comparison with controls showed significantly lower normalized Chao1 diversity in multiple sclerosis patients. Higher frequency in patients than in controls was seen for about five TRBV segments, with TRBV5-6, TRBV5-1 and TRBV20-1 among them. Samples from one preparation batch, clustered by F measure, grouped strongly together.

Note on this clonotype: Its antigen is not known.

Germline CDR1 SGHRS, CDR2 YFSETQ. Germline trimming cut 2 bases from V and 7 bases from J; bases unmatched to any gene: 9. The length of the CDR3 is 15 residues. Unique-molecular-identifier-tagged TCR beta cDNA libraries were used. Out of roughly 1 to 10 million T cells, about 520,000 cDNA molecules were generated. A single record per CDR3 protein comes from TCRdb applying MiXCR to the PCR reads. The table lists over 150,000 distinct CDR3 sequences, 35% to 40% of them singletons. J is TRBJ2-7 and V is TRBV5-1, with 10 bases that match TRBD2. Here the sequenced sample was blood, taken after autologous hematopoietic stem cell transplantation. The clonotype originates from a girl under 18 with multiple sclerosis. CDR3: CASSFGLADYNEQYF. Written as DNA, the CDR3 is TGCGCCAGCAGCTTCGGACTAGCGGATTACAATGAGCAGTACTTC.